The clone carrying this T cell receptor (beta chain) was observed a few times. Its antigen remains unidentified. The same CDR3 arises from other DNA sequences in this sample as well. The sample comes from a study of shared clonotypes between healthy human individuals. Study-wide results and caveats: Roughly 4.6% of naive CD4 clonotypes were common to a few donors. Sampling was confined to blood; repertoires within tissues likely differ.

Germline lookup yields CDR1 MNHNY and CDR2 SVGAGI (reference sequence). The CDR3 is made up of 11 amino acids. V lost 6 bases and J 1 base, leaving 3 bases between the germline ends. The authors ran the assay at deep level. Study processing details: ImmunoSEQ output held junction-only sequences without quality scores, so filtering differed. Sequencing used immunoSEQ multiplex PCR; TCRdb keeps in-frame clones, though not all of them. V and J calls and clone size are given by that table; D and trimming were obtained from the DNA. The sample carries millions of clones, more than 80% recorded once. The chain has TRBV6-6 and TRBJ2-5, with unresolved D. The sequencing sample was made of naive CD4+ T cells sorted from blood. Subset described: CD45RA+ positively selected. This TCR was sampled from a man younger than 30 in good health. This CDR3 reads CASSPQETQYF. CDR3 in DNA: TGTGCCAGCAGCCCCCAAGAGACCCAGTACTTC.